The next 23 T cell receptor beta chains were all read from a single sample in a study of neurological immune-mediated disorders (dated by TCRdb to about 2019). Libraries were built with 5' RACE. The sequencing machine was an Illumina HiSeq 2500. TCRdb itself trimmed the public reads at Q25 with fastp, ran MiXCR and retained productive beta chains. For every CDR3 protein sequence, its rows merge into one entry that carries the most common genes and DNA. The sample yields under 50,000 distinct CDR3 sequences; roughly 12% were counted once. The leading ten clones occupy just under 4% of the sample. The sample consisted of CD4+ T cells from blood. These receptors all stem from a woman aged 30 to 39 with HTLV-1-associated myelopathy (HAM/TSP).

This clonotype was counted only a few times. The chain combines TRBV11-2 with TRBJ2-2; D is uncertain. The CDR3 is made up of 15 amino acids. V lost 6 bases and J 3 bases, leaving 14 bases between the germline ends. Germline-derived CDR1 and CDR2 are SGHAT and FQNNGV. The CDR3 region has the DNA TGTGCCAGCAGGGGCCTAAGCGTTGACACCGGGGAGCTGTTTTTT. It translates to CASRGLSVDTGELFF.

This chain links TRBV5-1 with TRBJ2-7; tentatively, D is TRBD1 (6 bases). The CDR3 covers 14 residues. The V and J ends lost 3 bases and 3 bases respectively, with 13 bases between them. CDR1 is SGHRS and CDR2 is YFSETQ in the germline V gene. The CDR3 sequence: CASSSQQGDYEQYF. Here the CDR3 DNA reads TGCGCCAGCAGCTCCCAACAGGGAGACTACGAGCAGTACTTC.

This clonotype was seen ten or more times. The chain has TRBV20-1 and TRBJ1-2, with TRBD1 as a possible D gene (5 bases). This CDR3 comprises 14 residues. Trimming removed 4 bases from V and 3 bases from J, with 15 bases in between. Germline loops: CDR1 DFQATT, CDR2 SNEGSKA (reference sequence). In nucleotides, the CDR3 is TGCAGTGCTAAGTTCAGGGCTTTGGACTATGGCTACACCTTC. This sequence encodes CSAKFRALDYGYTF.

This clonotype was picked up many times. The rearrangement uses TRBV18 and TRBJ2-7; 8 bases align to TRBD1. The CDR3 is 15 amino acids. Trimming took 5 bases from V and 3 from J; bases not matched to a gene: 9. Germline V gives CDR1 KGHSH, CDR2 LQKENI. CDR3 sequence: CASSFIDGQGYEQYF. DNA for the CDR3: TGTGCCAGCTCATTTATAGACGGACAGGGCTACGAGCAGTACTTC.

This clonotype appeared many times. This chain uses TRBV19 with TRBJ2-1, with TRBD2 identical over 14 bases. The V gene's germline CDR1 is LNHDA and CDR2 SQIVND (reference sequence). The CDR3 totals 16 residues. V lost 4 bases, J lost 8 bases, and 7 bases stayed unmatched. The CDR3 here is CASSTGTSGGGHEQFF. Here the CDR3 DNA reads TGTGCCAGTAGTACGGGGACTAGCGGGGGTGGGCATGAGCAGTTCTTC. Combining the CDR3 with reference TRBV19 and TRBJ2-1 gives the whole variable domain DGGITQSPKYLFRKEGQNVTLSCEQNLNHDAMYWYRQDPGQGLRLIYYSQIVNDFQKGDIAEGYSVSREKKESFPLTVTSAQKNPTAFYLCASSTGTSGGGHEQFFGPGTRLTVL.

This clonotype was counted many times. The chain carries TRBV5-1 and TRBJ2-3; tentative D call: TRBD2 (5 bases). Per germline, CDR1 SGHRS and CDR2 YFSETQ. There are 13 residues in the CDR3. Deletions cut 7 bases from V and 6 bases from J, with 15 bases between. The CDR3 is CASGAERQDTQYF. DNA for the CDR3: TGCGCCAGCGGCGCTGAGCGGCAGGATACGCAGTATTTT.

This clonotype was seen many times. V gene TRBV4-2 combines with J gene TRBJ1-2; D is possibly TRBD1 (5 bases). Between the trimmed V and J ends, which lost 0 bases and 0 bases, there was a span of 11 bases. This CDR3 has 16 amino acids. CDR1 LGHNA and CDR2 YNFKEQ come from the germline V gene. This CDR3 is CASSQEGGIPNYGYTF. The CDR3 nucleotides are TGTGCCAGCAGCCAAGAGGGGGGGATTCCTAACTATGGCTACACCTTC.

This clonotype qualifies as medium-sized (0.01 to 0.1%). The chain combines TRBV5-1 with TRBJ1-1; 8 nucleotides match TRBD1. Germline-derived CDR1 and CDR2 are SGHRS and YFSETQ. The V gene end was trimmed by 4 bases and the J gene end by 1 base; junction bases not matched to a gene: 3. CDR3 length: 14 amino acids. DNA for the CDR3: TGCGCCAGCAGCCAGGGGGCAACGAACACTGAAGCTTTCTTT. Its protein is CASSQGATNTEAFF.

At least ten counts were recorded for this clonotype. V is TRBV5-5 and J is TRBJ1-1, with D possibly TRBD1 on 5 matching bases. The CDR3 is 15 amino acids. The V gene lost 1 base and the J gene lost 0 bases, with 10 bases spanning the gap. CDR1 and CDR2 (germline): SGHKS, YYEKEE (reference sequence). CDR3 protein: CASSLYGTVNTEAFF. As DNA, the CDR3 is TGTGCCAGCAGCTTGTACGGGACGGTGAACACTGAAGCTTTCTTT.

Ten or more counts support this clonotype. This chain joins TRBV5-6 and TRBJ2-1; a weak D match, TRBD2 (6 bases). V was trimmed by 5 bases and J by 7 bases, leaving 13 bases between them. The germline CDR1 and CDR2 sequences are SGHDT and YYEEEE. CDR3 length equals 13 residues. The CDR3 is CASRGLKGNEQFF. The CDR3 bases are TGTGCCAGCAGGGGACTTAAGGGGAATGAGCAGTTCTTC.

The sample holds a few counts of this clonotype. This chain connects TRBV6-1 to TRBJ2-1; perhaps TRBD2 as D (5 bases). This CDR3 is 14 amino acids long. V lost 5 bases, J lost 6 bases, and 14 bases lay in between. Germline loops: CDR1 MNHNS, CDR2 SASEGT. The CDR3 sequence is CASSRPGSGNEQFF. The DNA of the CDR3 is TGTGCCAGCAGTCGCCCTGGCAGCGGCAATGAGCAGTTCTTC.

This clonotype appeared many times. The rearrangement links TRBV7-9 to TRBJ1-6, with no clear D. The CDR3 has 13 amino acids. Germline CDR1 reads SEHNR; CDR2 reads FQNEAQ (reference sequence). Trimming removed 1 base at V and 5 bases at J, with 3 bases between. The chain's CDR3 is CASSLGNNSPLHF. The CDR3, as DNA: TGTGCCAGCAGCTTAGGCAATAATTCACCCCTCCACTTT.

This clonotype occurred many times. This chain uses TRBV3-1 with TRBJ2-7, with D unclear. Between the trimmed V and J ends, which lost 1 base and 4 bases, there was a span of 14 bases. Germline CDR1 reads LGHDT; CDR2 reads YNNKEL (reference sequence). CDR3 length equals 15 residues. CDR3 in amino acids: CASSQVGLRPYEQYF. CDR3 DNA sequence: TGTGCCAGCAGCCAAGTTGGGCTTCGCCCTTACGAGCAGTACTTC.

This clonotype was counted ten times or more. The chain recombines TRBV20-1 with TRBJ1-1; D is unresolved. The germline V gene encodes CDR1 DFQATT and CDR2 SNEGSKA (reference sequence). V was clipped by 6 bases and J by 4 bases, with 15 bases between them. CDR3 size: 13 residues. CDR3 in DNA: TGCAGTGCCTCCAAGTATGGTACCACTGAAGCTTTCTTT. Its protein is CSASKYGTTEAFF.

This clonotype was detected ten times or more. The rearrangement links TRBV20-1 to TRBJ1-2; 7 bases match TRBD1. Trimming took 6 bases from V and 5 from J; bases not matched to a gene: 9. Germline CDR1 is DFQATT and CDR2 is SNEGSKA (reference sequence). There are 13 residues in the CDR3. The CDR3 reads CSAGGGAWYGYTF. In DNA form, the CDR3 reads TGCAGTGCAGGAGGGGGCGCGTGGTATGGCTACACCTTC.

The chain recombines TRBV4-1 with TRBJ1-5; tentative D call: TRBD1 (5 bases). The CDR3 extends over 14 amino acids. Trimming left V 4 bases short and J 2 bases short, with 9 bases between. CDR1 is MGHRA, CDR2 YSYEKL, per germline. CDR3 region: CASSPGAGNQPQHF. In nucleotides, the CDR3 is TGCGCCAGCAGCCCCGGGGCTGGCAATCAGCCCCAGCATTTT.

By share, this clonotype counts as medium-sized. The chain combines TRBV20-1 with TRBJ1-5, with D maybe TRBD1 (6 bases). The germline CDR1 and CDR2 sequences are DFQATT and SNEGSKA (reference sequence). V gave up 4 bases and J gave up 1 base, with 8 bases separating them. The CDR3 runs 13 residues. The CDR3 DNA reads as TGCAGTGCTACAGGGGTGAGCAATCAGCCCCAGCATTTT. This translates into CSATGVSNQPQHF.

This clonotype was seen many times. The chain combines TRBV2 with TRBJ1-2, with D unclear. CDR3 length: 13 residues. CDR1 is SNHLY and CDR2 is FYNNEI in the germline V gene. Trimming took off 6 bases at V and 0 bases at J, with 8 bases between the two ends. The CDR3 coding sequence is TGTGCCAGCAGGGCCGAAACTAACTATGGCTACACCTTC. Amino acid sequence: CASRAETNYGYTF.

This clonotype was recorded at least ten times. The chain uses TRBV5-1 and TRBJ2-7; TRBD1 is a possible D gene (6 bases). The V end lost 0 bases, the J end lost 5 bases, and 12 bases lay between the germline ends. Germline loops: CDR1 SGHRS, CDR2 YFSETQ. The CDR3 runs to 14 residues. The CDR3: CASSLEGGGDEQYF. The CDR3 region has the DNA TGCGCCAGCAGCTTGGAAGGGGGTGGCGACGAGCAGTACTTC.

This clonotype was found many times. The chain joins TRBV4-2 to TRBJ2-5, with TRBD1 matching 11 bases. CDR1 and CDR2 (germline): LGHNA, YNFKEQ. V shed 4 bases, J shed 5 bases, and the junction held 6 bases outside the gene matches. This CDR3 has 15 amino acids. The CDR3 loop is CASSPWTGGQETQYF. The CDR3, as DNA: TGTGCCAGCAGCCCATGGACAGGGGGCCAGGAGACCCAGTACTTC.

This clonotype appeared many times. The chain is built from TRBV6-5 and TRBJ1-4, with D possibly matching TRBD1 (5 bases). Trimming stripped 4 bases from V and 0 bases from J, with 9 bases between. The CDR3 runs 15 residues. CDR1 is MNHEY and CDR2 is SVGAGI in the germline V gene. In DNA, the CDR3 is TGTGCCAGCAGTTCCAGGGTCCCAACTAATGAAAAACTGTTTTTT. Translating it yields CASSSRVPTNEKLFF.

This clonotype was recorded at least ten times. This chain connects TRBV20-1 to TRBJ2-7; possible D gene TRBD1, 6 bases. Germline values: CDR1 DFQATT, CDR2 SNEGSKA (reference sequence). V lost 0 bases to trimming and J lost 4 bases, with 10 bases between them. This CDR3 has 13 amino acids. Written as DNA, the CDR3 is TGCAGTGCTAGAGATGGACAGCTATACGAGCAGTACTTC. Its protein product is CSARDGQLYEQYF.

The rearrangement joins TRBV5-6 to TRBJ2-3, with a weak D call TRBD2 (5 bases). CDR1 SGHDT and CDR2 YYEEEE come from the germline V gene. V was trimmed by 5 bases and J by 4 bases, leaving 14 bases between them. CDR3 length: 14 amino acids. The CDR3 is CASSSAEASDTQYF. Written as DNA, the CDR3 is TGTGCCAGCAGTTCGGCGGAGGCATCAGATACGCAGTATTTT.